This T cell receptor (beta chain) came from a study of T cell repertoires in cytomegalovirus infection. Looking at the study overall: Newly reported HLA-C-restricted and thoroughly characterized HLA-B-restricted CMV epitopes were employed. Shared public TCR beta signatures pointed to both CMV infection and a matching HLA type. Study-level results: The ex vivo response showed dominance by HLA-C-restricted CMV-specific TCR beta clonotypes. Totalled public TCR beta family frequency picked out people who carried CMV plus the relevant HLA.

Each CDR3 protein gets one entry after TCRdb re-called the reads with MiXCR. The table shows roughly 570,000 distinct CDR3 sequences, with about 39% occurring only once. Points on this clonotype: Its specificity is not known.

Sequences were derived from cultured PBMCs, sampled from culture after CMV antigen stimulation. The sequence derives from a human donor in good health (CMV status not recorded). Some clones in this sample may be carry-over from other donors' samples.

The CDR3 loop is CASTDRGYLEQYF. The CDR3 DNA reads TGTGCCAGCACGGACAGGGGGTATCTCGAGCAGTACTTC. This sequence joins TRBV6-2 or TRBV6-3 and TRBJ2-7; 10 nucleotides line up with TRBD1. The CDR3 has 13 residues. Germline CDR1 is MNHEY and CDR2 is SVGEGT. J lost 6 bases, V lost 7 bases, and 6 bases had no gene match.